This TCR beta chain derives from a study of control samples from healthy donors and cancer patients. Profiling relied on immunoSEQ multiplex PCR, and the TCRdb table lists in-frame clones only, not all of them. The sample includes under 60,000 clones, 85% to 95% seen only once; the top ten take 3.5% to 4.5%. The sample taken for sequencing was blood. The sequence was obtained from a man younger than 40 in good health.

CDR3 sequence: CASSIFRGDLNTEAFF. CDR3 DNA sequence: TGTGCCAGTAGTATTTTTCGGGGTGACCTGAACACTGAAGCTTTCTTT. The chain has TRBV19 and TRBJ1-1; D remains ambiguous. CDR3 size: 16 residues. The germline V and J ends were trimmed by 3 bases and 0 bases, with 14 bases remaining between them. The V gene's germline CDR1 is LNHDA and CDR2 SQIVND (reference sequence).